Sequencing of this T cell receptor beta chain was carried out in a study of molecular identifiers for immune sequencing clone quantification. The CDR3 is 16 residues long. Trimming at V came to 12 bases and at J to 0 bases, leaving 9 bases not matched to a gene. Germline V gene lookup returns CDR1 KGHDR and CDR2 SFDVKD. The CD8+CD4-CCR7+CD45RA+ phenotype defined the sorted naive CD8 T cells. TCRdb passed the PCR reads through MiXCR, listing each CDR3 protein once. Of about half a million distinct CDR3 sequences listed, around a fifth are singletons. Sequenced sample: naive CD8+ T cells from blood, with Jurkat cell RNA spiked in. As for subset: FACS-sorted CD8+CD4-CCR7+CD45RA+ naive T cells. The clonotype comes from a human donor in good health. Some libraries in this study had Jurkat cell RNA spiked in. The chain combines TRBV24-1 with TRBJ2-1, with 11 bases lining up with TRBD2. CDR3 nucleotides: TGTGCCTCGCCCGCTAGCGGGGGGACCTCCTACAATGAGCAGTTCTTC. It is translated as CASPASGGTSYNEQFF.